A single sample gave rise to the 31 T cell receptor beta chains below, sequenced in a study of T cells expressing NK-cell markers. TCRdb reworked the 5' RACE reads into one entry per CDR3 protein, no DNA. The sample includes some 140,000 distinct CDR3 sequences. The sequencing sample was made of blood T cells: a sorted CD56 or NKG2C T cell subset, CD4+ or CD8+ T cells, or bulk PBMC T cells (not recorded which). The receptors stem from a woman between 50 and 59 years old in good health.

This clonotype registers medium-sized by frequency. The chain carries TRBV7-9 and TRBJ2-1; the D call of TRBD2 rests on TCRdb alone, since no DNA is present to check it. The V gene's germline CDR1 is SEHNR and CDR2 FQNEAQ (reference sequence). The CDR3 covers 13 residues. This chain's CDR3 is CASSPGSQEGKFF. Complete variable domain (other parts from reference TRBV7-9 and TRBJ2-1): DTGVSQNPRHKITKRGQNVTFRCDPISEHNRLYWYRQTLGQGPEFLTYFQNEAQLEKSRLLSDRFSAERPKGSFSTLEIQRTEQGDSAMYLCASSPGSQEGKFFGPGTRLTVL.

This chain links TRBV5-6 with TRBJ2-5; TCRdb's D gene call, TRBD2, goes unchecked for lack of DNA. This CDR3 has 14 residues. CDR1 is SGHDT, CDR2 YYEEEE, per germline. CDR3 region: CASSLVRGQETQYF.

The rearrangement links TRBV7-9 to TRBJ2-1; as DNA is missing, the TRBD2 call by TCRdb cannot be tested. Germline CDR1 is SEHNR and CDR2 is FQNEAQ (reference sequence). The CDR3 has 17 amino acids. CDR3 protein: CASSPSLAGGIYNEQFF.

The chain joins TRBV29-1 to TRBJ2-1. Germline loops: CDR1 SQVTM, CDR2 ANQGSEA. The CDR3 is 13 residues long. The CDR3 protein is CSVLMSSYNEQFF.

V and J are TRBV4-1 and TRBJ1-1. This CDR3 is 12 amino acids long. CDR1 is MGHRA and CDR2 is YSYEKL in the germline V gene. The CDR3 sequence is CASSQMGLEAFF.

The chain links TRBV5-6 to TRBJ1-2; TCRdb reports TRBD1, a call that lacks DNA to check it against. This CDR3 spans 15 amino acids. CDR1 is SGHDT and CDR2 is YYEEEE in the germline V gene. The CDR3 loop reads CASSLRGDRLYGYTF.

This sequence joins TRBV13 and TRBJ2-2; the TRBD2 assignment by TCRdb is unverifiable without DNA. The germline gives CDR1 PRHDT, CDR2 FYEKMQ (reference sequence). CDR3 length equals 17 residues. This CDR3 is CASSYYGLAGVTGELFF. The full variable domain, completed using reference TRBV13 and TRBJ2-2, is AAGVIQSPRHLIKEKRETATLKCYPIPRHDTVYWYQQGPGQDPQFLISFYEKMQSDKGSIPDRFSAQQFSDYHSELNMSSLELGDSALYFCASSYYGLAGVTGELFFGEGSRLTVL.

The chain joins TRBV24-1 to TRBJ1-3. The germline CDR1 and CDR2 sequences are KGHDR and SFDVKD. The CDR3 totals 13 residues. The CDR3 region is CATSTGAGNTIYF.

The chain couples TRBV12-3 or TRBV12-4 to TRBJ2-3; TCRdb returns TRBD2, unconfirmable since there is no DNA. This CDR3 is built from 18 residues. The CDR3 here is CASSLSGLAGGPTDTQYF.

The chain links TRBV24-1 to TRBJ2-1; TCRdb's assignment of TRBD2 cannot be checked, as there is no DNA. The CDR3 has 16 residues. The germline V gene encodes CDR1 KGHDR and CDR2 SFDVKD. CDR3 sequence: CATSDIQGRSYNEQFF.

This chain joins TRBV15 and TRBJ1-5. The CDR3 length is 15 residues. Germline CDR1 is LNHNV and CDR2 is YYDKDF (reference sequence). This CDR3 is CATSRDQGPLRPQHF. Looking up the rest from reference TRBV15 and TRBJ1-5 gives the full variable domain: DAMVIQNPRYQVTQFGKPVTLSCSQTLNHNVMYWYQQKSSQAPKLLFHYYDKDFNNEADTPDNFQSRRPNTSFCFLDIRSPGLGDTAMYLCATSRDQGPLRPQHFGDGTRLSIL.

The chain links TRBV20-1 to TRBJ2-1; without DNA, the TCRdb call of TRBD1 cannot be checked. Per the germline V gene, CDR1 is DFQATT and CDR2 is SNEGSKA (reference sequence). This CDR3 comprises 15 residues. The CDR3 protein is CSARDRRGQNNEQFF.

The V call is TRBV4-2, the J call TRBJ2-1; TCRdb reports TRBD2, a call that lacks DNA to check it against. Germline V CDR1 and CDR2: LGHNA, YNFKEQ. The length of the CDR3 is 16 residues. The CDR3 loop reads CASSQDRGTSRNEQFF.

The gene calls are TRBV5-1 and TRBJ2-7; TCRdb returns TRBD2, unconfirmable since there is no DNA. Looked up from germline, CDR1 is SGHRS and CDR2 is YFSETQ. This CDR3 spans 15 amino acids. This CDR3 reads CASSLAGGSTYEQYF. Complete variable domain (other parts from reference TRBV5-1 and TRBJ2-7): KAGVTQTPRYLIKTRGQQVTLSCSPISGHRSVSWYQQTPGQGLQFLFEYFSETQRNKGNFPGRFSGRQFSNSRSEMNVSTLELGDSALYLCASSLAGGSTYEQYFGPGTRLTVT.

This CDR3 reads CASSPSDAGELFF. The chain combines TRBV3-1 with TRBJ2-2. Germline V lookup: CDR1 LGHDT, CDR2 YNNKEL (reference sequence). The CDR3 has 13 residues.

The chain couples TRBV4-2 to TRBJ2-1; TCRdb returns TRBD2, unconfirmable since there is no DNA. Germline assignment: CDR1 LGHNA and CDR2 YNFKEQ. The CDR3 has 13 residues. The CDR3 region is CASSQGRTNEQFF.

V gene TRBV27 combines with J gene TRBJ1-4. The CDR3 is made up of 13 amino acids. CDR1 and CDR2 (germline): MNHEY, SMNVEV (reference sequence). This CDR3 is CASREPLNEKLFF.

This chain joins TRBV6-5 and TRBJ2-7. The CDR3 spans 16 residues. Germline CDR1 reads MNHEY; CDR2 reads SVGAGI. The CDR3 spells CASSLTWQGTYYEQYF.

The chain combines TRBV4-1 with TRBJ2-7; TCRdb returns TRBD1, unconfirmable since there is no DNA. Per germline, CDR1 MGHRA and CDR2 YSYEKL. The CDR3 totals 15 residues. CDR3 in amino acids: CASSQEPGYSYEQYF.

The rearrangement links TRBV9 to TRBJ2-3; TCRdb reports TRBD2, a call that lacks DNA to check it against. This CDR3 has 17 amino acids. The germline gives CDR1 SGDLS, CDR2 YYNGEE. The CDR3 loop reads CASSAYPLAGAKDTQYF. The variable domain in full, with the rest retrieved from reference TRBV9 and TRBJ2-3, is DSGVTQTPKHLITATGQRVTLRCSPRSGDLSVYWYQQSLDQGLQFLIQYYNGEERAKGNILERFSAQQFPDLHSELNLSSLELGDSALYFCASSAYPLAGAKDTQYFGPGTRLTVL.

V and J are TRBV6-6 and TRBJ2-1; TCRdb calls TRBD2, which cannot be checked without DNA. Germline CDR1 is MNHNY and CDR2 is SVGAGI (reference sequence). The length of the CDR3 is 13 residues. CDR3 residues: CASSPRLADEQFF.

The J gene is TRBJ2-1, the V gene TRBV27. CDR1 is MNHEY, CDR2 SMNVEV, per germline (reference sequence). This CDR3 comprises 16 residues. CDR3: CASSQPTVSSYNEQFF.

The chain links TRBV29-1 to TRBJ1-1; TCRdb's D gene call, TRBD1, goes unchecked for lack of DNA. This CDR3 spans 11 amino acids. CDR1 is SQVTM, CDR2 ANQGSEA, per germline. The CDR3 loop is CSVGTGDGAFF.

V usage is TRBV7-9 and J usage is TRBJ2-5; TCRdb gives TRBD1 as the D gene, but with no DNA this cannot be confirmed. The CDR3 is 14 residues long. Per the germline V gene, CDR1 is SEHNR and CDR2 is FQNEAQ (reference sequence). The CDR3 loop reads CASSFIGGSETQYF.

The chain is built from TRBV6-5 and TRBJ1-1; TCRdb's D gene call, TRBD1, goes unchecked for lack of DNA. Germline CDR1 and CDR2: MNHEY and SVGAGI. The length of the CDR3 is 14 residues. CDR3 residues: CASSYSGGSAEAFF.

The chain joins TRBV4-1 to TRBJ2-6; TCRdb lists TRBD1, though no DNA is available to test this call. Germline CDR1 MGHRA, CDR2 YSYEKL. The CDR3 extends over 17 amino acids. CDR3 region: CASSQGPFSSGANVLTF.

The chain joins TRBV7-9 to TRBJ2-3; TCRdb indicates TRBD1, and absent DNA this call remains unverified. The CDR3 runs 15 residues. CDR1 and CDR2 (germline): SEHNR, FQNEAQ (reference sequence). CDR3: CASSIPGLATHTQYF.

The V call is TRBV7-9, the J call TRBJ2-1. CDR3 length equals 11 residues. CDR1 and CDR2 (germline): SEHNR, FQNEAQ (reference sequence). The CDR3 loop is CASSPRTQQFF.

V is TRBV29-1 and J is TRBJ2-7; the TCRdb D gene call, TRBD2, has no DNA to confirm it. Germline loops: CDR1 SQVTM, CDR2 ANQGSEA. The CDR3 consists of 14 residues. CDR3 residues: CSVEGRGGGYEQYF.

The J gene is TRBJ2-1, the V gene TRBV6-4. This CDR3 is built from 14 residues. CDR1 and CDR2 from the germline V gene are MRHNA and SNTAGT. CDR3 amino acids: CASSDSTGGDEQFF.

This rearrangement joins TRBV12-3 or TRBV12-4 to TRBJ2-1. There are 13 residues in the CDR3. CDR3 residues: CACSLTSYNEQFF.